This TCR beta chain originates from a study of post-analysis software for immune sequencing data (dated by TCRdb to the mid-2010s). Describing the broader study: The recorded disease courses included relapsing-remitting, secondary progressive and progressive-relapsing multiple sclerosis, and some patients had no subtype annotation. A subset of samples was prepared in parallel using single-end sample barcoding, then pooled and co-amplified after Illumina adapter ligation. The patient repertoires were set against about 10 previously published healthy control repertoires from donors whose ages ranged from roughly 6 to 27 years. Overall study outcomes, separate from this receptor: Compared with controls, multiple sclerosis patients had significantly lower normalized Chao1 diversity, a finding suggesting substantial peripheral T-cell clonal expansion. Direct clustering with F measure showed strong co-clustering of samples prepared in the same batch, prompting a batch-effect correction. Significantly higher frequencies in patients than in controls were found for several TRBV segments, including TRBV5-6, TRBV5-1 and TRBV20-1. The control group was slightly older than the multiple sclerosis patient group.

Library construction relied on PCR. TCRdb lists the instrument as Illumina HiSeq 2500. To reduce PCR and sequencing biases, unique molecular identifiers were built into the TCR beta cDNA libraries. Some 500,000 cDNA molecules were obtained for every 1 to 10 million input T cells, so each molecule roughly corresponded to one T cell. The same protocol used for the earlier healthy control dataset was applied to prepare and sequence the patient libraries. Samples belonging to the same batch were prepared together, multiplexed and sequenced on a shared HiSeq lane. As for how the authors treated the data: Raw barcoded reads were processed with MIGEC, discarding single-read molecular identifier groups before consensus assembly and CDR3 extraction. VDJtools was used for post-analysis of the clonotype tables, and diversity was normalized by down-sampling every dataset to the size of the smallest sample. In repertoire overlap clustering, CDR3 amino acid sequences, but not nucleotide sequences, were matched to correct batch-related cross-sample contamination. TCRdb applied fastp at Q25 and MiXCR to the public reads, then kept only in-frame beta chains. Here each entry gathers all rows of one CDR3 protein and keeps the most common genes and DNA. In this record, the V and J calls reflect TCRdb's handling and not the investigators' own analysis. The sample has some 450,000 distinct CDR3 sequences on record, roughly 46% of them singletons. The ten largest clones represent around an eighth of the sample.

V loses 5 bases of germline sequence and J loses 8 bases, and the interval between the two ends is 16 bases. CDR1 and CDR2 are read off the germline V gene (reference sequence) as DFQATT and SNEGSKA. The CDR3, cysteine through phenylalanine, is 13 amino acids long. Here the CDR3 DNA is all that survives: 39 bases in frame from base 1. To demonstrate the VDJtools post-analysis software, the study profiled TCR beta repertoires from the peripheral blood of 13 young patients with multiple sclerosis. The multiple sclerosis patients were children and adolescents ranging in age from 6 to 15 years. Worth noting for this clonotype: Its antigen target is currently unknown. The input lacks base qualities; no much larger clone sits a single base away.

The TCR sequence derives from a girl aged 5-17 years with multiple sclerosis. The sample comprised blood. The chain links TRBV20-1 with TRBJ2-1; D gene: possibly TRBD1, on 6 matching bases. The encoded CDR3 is CSAPDKGVHEQFF. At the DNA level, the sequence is TGCAGTGCTCCGGACAAGGGGGTTCATGAGCAGTTCTTC.